This T cell receptor beta chain was sequenced for a study of blood T cell repertoires in COVID-19 (dated by TCRdb to between 2020 and 2021). Looking at the study overall: Samples from collaborators originated in the United States, Italy and Spain and spanned both the acute and convalescent phases of COVID-19. The material from the prospective study consisted of cDNA or gDNA derived from T cells, B-cell-depleted T cells, or PBMCs. The dataset comprised deeply sampled blood TCRbeta repertoires from subjects exposed to, actively infected with, or recovered from COVID-19. The repertoires were released in a freely available public database intended as a resource for research on the immune response to SARS-CoV-2. Samples were obtained from the ongoing ImmuneRACE study (first 160 participants) and from over 1,000 subjects provided by 6 global collaborators. The sample metadata nearly always contained a de-identified subject ID, COVID-19 status, age in years and sex. Where available, HLA class I and class II types were obtained from metadata supplied by the sample provider rather than from assay-based typing.

V is shortened by 2 bases, J by 0 bases, and the region joining them spans 10 bases. The germline V gene supplies CDR1 ENHRY and CDR2 SYGVKD. Reading from cysteine to phenylalanine, the CDR3 counts 15 amino acids. Left in the record is the CDR3 DNA by itself, 45 bases read in frame from the first base. Note on this clone: Its antigen has not been determined. Per-base qualities were not stored, and no clone one base away is much larger.

TCRbeta CDR3 regions were amplified from genomic DNA using the immunoSEQ Assay, a bias-controlled multiplex PCR. The study's processing was this. Within the assay, amplification of reference gene primers was used to estimate how many nucleated cells each sample contained. Sequence reads were collapsed and filtered to measure the absolute abundance of every unique TCRbeta CDR3 rearrangement. For each sample, productive Simpson clonality was calculated as the square root of Simpson's diversity index over productive rearrangements. The table was pulled from immuneACCESS by TCRdb, which kept in-frame rearrangements only. Such tables lose some clones; where checked, under half of the loss comes from unresolved V genes, and the rest has no known cause. V and J calls and clone size are given by that table; D and trimming were obtained from the DNA. This sample is represented by fewer than 110,000 clones; approximately 88% of them were singletons. The top ten hold around 4.4% of the sample.

Findings and caveats that apply to the study as a whole: Clinical and demographic metadata were provided uncurated, with the amount varying by source and participant.

The collaborating institutions used their own protocols to collect whole blood in K2EDTA tubes. Collaborator samples were shipped for TCRbeta analysis as frozen whole blood, isolated PBMCs, or DNA extracted from either sample type. This TCR was recovered from a human donor in a cohort sampled during active COVID-19. The specimen sequenced was peripheral blood. The chain employs TRBV10-3 and TRBJ1-1; the D segment cannot be called with confidence. The nucleotides are TGTGCCATCAGTGAGACTCGGACTATGAACACTGAAGCTTTCTTT. It specifies CAISETRTMNTEAFF.